The T cell receptor beta chain under discussion was sequenced for a study of Ad26.COV2.S vaccination and SARS-CoV-2 variants. Study conclusions and caveats: Vaccine and placebo groups showed comparable non-spike TCR breadth. Responses of T cells in total may have been underestimated by the TCR breadth and depth analyses.

Comments on this clone: Its antigen remains unidentified.

This CDR3 is 14 amino acids long. Germline CDR1 is SGHAT and CDR2 is FQNNGV. After removal of 5 bases from V and 4 bases from J, the junction contained 7 bases not matched to a gene. Noted treatment: 15 to 20 received Ad26.COV2.S at low or high dose, single or two shots; 5 received placebo; per-sample allocation not given. At day 63 after the first vaccine or placebo injection, samples were drawn. This Boston cohort included adults aged 18-55 years. The protocol was immunoSEQ multiplex PCR, while the TCRdb copy is restricted to in-frame clones and leaves out a portion. The data hold 440,000 or so clones, with around 90% observed a single time.

The material sequenced was peripheral blood, taken in a trial of Ad26.COV2.S vaccine versus placebo. The chain has TRBV11-2 and TRBJ2-7; 8 nucleotides agree with TRBD1. The source is a person aged 18 to 59 who received the Ad26.COV2.S COVID-19 vaccine or a placebo. CDR3: CASSPGQGYYEQYF. DNA for the CDR3: TGTGCCAGCAGCCCAGGACAGGGTTATTACGAGCAGTACTTC.